The TCR beta chain described here comes from a study of T cell changes during pregnancy in multiple sclerosis (dated by TCRdb to between 2018 and 2020). Background for the entire study: In women with multiple sclerosis, the researchers looked at how the T cell repertoire shifted as pregnancy progressed.

The protocol used for the library was the immunoSEQ multiplex PCR assay. TCRdb carries this immuneACCESS record with in-frame sequences only. Its versions omit some clonotypes, under half of them owing to an unresolved V gene in the studies checked, with the rest unexplained. This sample lists approximately 70,000 clones; more than 80% were detected once. The ten biggest clones cover about 1% of the sample. About this clone: Which antigen it targets is not known. No much larger clone exists at a distance of one base, and base qualities are not known.

V is clipped by 2 bases and J by 11 bases, and the sequence between their germline boundaries is 15 bases long. The CDR3 goes from the cysteine to the phenylalanine over 13 residues. The CDR3 DNA has 39 bases and is translated from base 1. The germline V gene encodes CDR1 ENHRY and CDR2 SYGVKD. The V gene is TRBV10-3 and the J gene is TRBJ1-2, with the D gene call left open. The sequenced sample was peripheral blood, obtained in the third trimester of pregnancy. The sequence was obtained from a female donor with multiple sclerosis, enrolled in a pregnancy study. This receptor carries the CDR3 CAISEPTEGLYTF. The DNA sequence is as follows: TGTGCCATCAGTGAGCCAACGGAGGGCCTTTACACCTTC.